This T cell receptor beta chain was profiled in a study of blood T cell repertoires in COVID-19. Whole-study context: Researchers got acute and convalescent COVID-19 samples from the United States, Italy and Spain. In each case, the material was cDNA or gDNA derived from T cells, B-cell-depleted T cells, or PBMCs.

In the authors' methods: Using reference gene primer amplification, nucleated cell counts were estimated. TCRdb's copy holds only in-frame clones and misses some; the assay was immunoSEQ multiplex PCR. V, J and clone size reflect that table, while D and trimming were determined from the DNA. The sample contains about 130,000 clones, 87% of which appear only once. Germline V gene data show CDR1 as LGHNA and CDR2 as YSLEER. CDR3 size: 20 residues. V lost 0 bases and J lost 0, with 22 bases in between. The chain combines TRBV4-3 with TRBJ2-3; D is unresolved. This TCR came from a man aged 50-60 years with active COVID-19. The sample consisted of peripheral blood. The CDR3: CASSQDPPTPQPTSTDTQYF. CDR3 in DNA: TGCGCCAGCAGCCAAGACCCCCCAACCCCGCAGCCGACTAGCACAGATACGCAGTATTTT.